The 12 T cell receptor beta chains below were found in one sample sequenced in a study of blood T cell repertoires in COVID-19. Method: immunoSEQ multiplex PCR; TCRdb's copy keeps in-frame clones and lacks some. The sample lists approximately 300,000 clones; 85% were seen once. Sequencing was performed on peripheral blood. The receptors here all came from a woman aged 45-59 years with active or convalescent COVID-19.

The chain uses TRBV30 and TRBJ1-4; D is uncertain. CDR1 is GTSNPN, CDR2 SVGIG, per germline (reference sequence). The CDR3 contains 14 residues. V was shortened by 0 bases and J by 11 bases, with 16 bases between the two germline ends. Here the CDR3 reads CAWSVKPGRGKLFF. The CDR3 DNA reads TGTGCCTGGAGTGTGAAACCTGGACGCGGGAAACTGTTTTTT.

The rearrangement links TRBV6-5 to TRBJ1-2; TRBD1 agrees at 7 bases. The CDR3 totals 15 residues. Trimming removed 5 bases from V and 4 bases from J; junction bases left unmatched: 10. Per germline, CDR1 MNHEY and CDR2 SVGAGI. The CDR3 is CASSTSRQGRYGYTF. CDR3 coding DNA: TGTGCCAGCAGTACCTCCCGACAGGGCCGCTATGGCTACACCTTC.

This chain connects TRBV6-5 to TRBJ1-2; the D gene is possibly TRBD1 (5 bases). The germline V gene has CDR1 MNHEY and CDR2 SVGAGI. CDR3 length: 14 amino acids. The CDR3 protein is CLARGSGTFGGYTF. In nucleotides, the CDR3 is TGTCTAGCCCGGGGGTCAGGGACCTTCGGTGGCTACACCTTC.

The count of this clone is one. The genes are TRBV5-8 and TRBJ1-3; no reliable D call. The V end was cut by 0 bases, the J end by 1 base, with 11 bases between. The germline V gene encodes CDR1 SGHTS and CDR2 YDEGEE. This CDR3 comprises 16 residues. CDR3 sequence reads: CASSLASRTSGNTIYF. The CDR3 coding sequence is TGTGCCAGCAGCTTGGCTAGCAGGACGTCTGGAAACACCATATATTTT. The complete variable domain, with remaining parts taken from reference TRBV5-8 and TRBJ1-3, reads EAGVTQSPTHLIKTRGQQATLRCSPISGHTSVYWYQQALGLGLQFLLWYDEGEERNRGNFPPRFSGRQFPNYSSELNVNALELEDSALYLCASSLASRTSGNTIYFGEGSWLTVV.

This sequence joins TRBV5-1 and TRBJ2-6; TRBD2 might be the D (5 bases). The CDR3 covers 19 residues. The V end was cut by 5 bases, the J end by 2 bases, with 23 bases between. Germline V gene sequence: CDR1 SGHRS, CDR2 YFSETQ. For the CDR3, the DNA is TGCGCCAGCAGATTCGGGGTGGTTGCTCGTGGGCCTGGGGCCAACGTCCTGACTTTC. Translating it yields CASRFGVVARGPGANVLTF. Complete variable domain (other parts from reference TRBV5-1 and TRBJ2-6): KAGVTQTPRYLIKTRGQQVTLSCSPISGHRSVSWYQQTPGQGLQFLFEYFSETQRNKGNFPGRFSGRQFSNSRSEMNVSTLELGDSALYLCASRFGVVARGPGANVLTFGAGSRLTVL.

V usage is TRBV29-1 and J usage is TRBJ1-1; D gene ambiguous. V was cut by 6 bases and J by 8 bases, with 16 bases left in between. This CDR3 is 12 amino acids long. Germline V CDR1 and CDR2: SQVTM, ANQGSEA. The CDR3 nucleotides are TGCAGCGTCATCCCGGAGCAAGGAGAAGCTTTCTTT. Its translation: CSVIPEQGEAFF.

The DNA for the CDR3 is TGTGCCAGCGGAGAACCGGGAGCCAGGTCCTACGAGCAGTACTTC. Protein product: CASGEPGARSYEQYF. The rearrangement links TRBV7-9 to TRBJ2-7, with a tentative D call TRBD2 (6 bases). The germline CDR1 and CDR2 sequences are SEHNR and FQNEAQ (reference sequence). V lost 8 bases to trimming and J lost 1 base, with 18 bases between them. The CDR3 covers 15 residues.

This rearrangement joins TRBV2 to TRBJ1-1; tentative D call: TRBD1 (5 bases). The V end was cut by 1 base, the J end by 6 bases, with 9 bases between. The CDR3 totals 13 residues. Germline CDR1 is SNHLY and CDR2 is FYNNEI. This chain's CDR3 is CASSEEAGSEAFF. The CDR3 DNA reads as TGTGCCAGCAGTGAAGAGGCAGGGTCTGAAGCTTTCTTT.

V usage is TRBV2 and J usage is TRBJ2-7; 9 positions match TRBD2. The V gene's germline CDR1 is SNHLY and CDR2 FYNNEI. There are 13 residues in the CDR3. In nucleotides, the CDR3 is TGTGCTACCTACGGGCGGGAGGGTAACGAGCAGTACTTC. Protein sequence: CATYGREGNEQYF.

The chain combines TRBV18 with TRBJ1-4; TRBD1 matches 8 bases. V lost 3 bases to trimming and J lost 6 bases; unmatched junction nucleotides: 3. This CDR3 spans 14 amino acids. From germline, CDR1 is KGHSH and CDR2 LQKENI. The CDR3 DNA is TGTGCCAGCTCACCGGGACAGGCGGATGAAAAACTGTTTTTT. It is translated as CASSPGQADEKLFF.

V is TRBV4-2 and J is TRBJ2-5; 14 bases map to TRBD2. The CDR3 spans 18 residues. The V gene's germline CDR1 is LGHNA and CDR2 YNFKEQ. The V and J ends lost 2 bases and 0 bases, in that order; junction bases with no gene match: 5. CDR3 amino acids: CASSQRPGLAGDQETQYF. In DNA, the CDR3 is TGTGCCAGCAGCCAAAGGCCGGGACTAGCGGGAGACCAAGAGACCCAGTACTTC.

V is TRBV18 and J is TRBJ1-1; D not certain. V dropped 4 bases and J dropped 1 base, with 7 bases sitting between them. The CDR3 is made up of 13 amino acids. CDR1 is KGHSH, CDR2 LQKENI, per germline. The CDR3 spells CASSRVQNTEAFF. CDR3 sequence (DNA): TGTGCCAGCTCACGTGTACAGAACACTGAAGCTTTCTTT.